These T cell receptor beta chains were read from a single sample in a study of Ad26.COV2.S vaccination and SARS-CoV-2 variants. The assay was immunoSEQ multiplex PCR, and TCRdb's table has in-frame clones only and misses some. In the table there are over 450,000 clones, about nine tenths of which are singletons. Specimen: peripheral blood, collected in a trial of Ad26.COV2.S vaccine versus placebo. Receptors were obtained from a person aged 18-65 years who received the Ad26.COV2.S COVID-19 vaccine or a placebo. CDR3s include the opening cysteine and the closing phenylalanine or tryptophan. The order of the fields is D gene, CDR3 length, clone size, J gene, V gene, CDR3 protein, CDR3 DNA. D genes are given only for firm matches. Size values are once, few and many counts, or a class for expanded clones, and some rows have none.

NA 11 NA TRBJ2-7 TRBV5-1 CASRGSYEQYF TGCGCCAGCAGAGGTTCCTACGAGCAGTACTTC
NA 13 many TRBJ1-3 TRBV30 CAWRSSGGNTIYF TGTGCCTGGAGGTCCTCCGGCGGAAACACCATATATTTT
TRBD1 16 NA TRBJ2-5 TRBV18 CASSPLGQRYQETQYF TGTGCCAGCTCACCATTGGGACAGAGGTACCAAGAGACCCAGTACTTC
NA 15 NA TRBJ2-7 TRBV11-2 CASSQTGTLTYEQYF TGTGCCAGCAGCCAAACCGGGACTTTAACCTACGAGCAGTACTTC
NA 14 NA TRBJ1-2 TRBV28 CASLPGWANYGYTF TGTGCCAGCTTACCAGGGTGGGCTAACTATGGCTACACCTTC
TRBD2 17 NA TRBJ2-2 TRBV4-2 CASSQGTSGRGTGELFF TGTGCCAGCAGCCAAGGGACTAGCGGGAGAGGGACCGGGGAGCTGTTTTTT
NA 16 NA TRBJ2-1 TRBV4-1 CASSRVVIFSYNEQFF TGCGCCAGCAGCCGAGTAGTGATCTTTAGTTACAATGAGCAGTTCTTC
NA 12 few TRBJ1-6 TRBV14 CASSPYNSPLHF TGTGCCAGCAGTCCGTATAATTCACCCCTCCACTTT
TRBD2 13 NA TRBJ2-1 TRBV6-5 CASKLAGDLEQFF TGTGCCAGCAAACTAGCGGGAGATCTTGAGCAGTTCTTC
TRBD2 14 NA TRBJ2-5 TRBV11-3 CASSAGGVRETQYF TGTGCCAGCAGCGCCGGGGGGGTAAGGGAGACCCAGTACTTC
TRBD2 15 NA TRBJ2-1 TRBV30 CAWSVWASGMDEQFF TGTGCCTGGAGTGTTTGGGCTAGCGGGATGGATGAGCAGTTCTTC
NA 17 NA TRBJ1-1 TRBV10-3 CAISESPGLKPNTEAFF TGTGCCATCAGTGAGTCACCGGGACTCAAACCGAACACTGAAGCTTTCTTT
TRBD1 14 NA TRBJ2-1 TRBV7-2 CASSKQTGDGEQFF TGTGCCAGCAGCAAACAGACAGGGGACGGTGAGCAGTTCTTC
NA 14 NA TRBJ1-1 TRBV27 CASSPRDLGTEAFF TGTGCCAGCAGTCCTAGGGATCTTGGCACTGAAGCTTTCTTT
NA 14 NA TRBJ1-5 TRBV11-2 CASSLAGTYQPQHF TGTGCCAGCAGCTTAGCAGGGACCTATCAGCCCCAGCATTTT
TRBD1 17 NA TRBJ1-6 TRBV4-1 CASSPYRGKPYNSPLHF TGCGCCAGCAGCCCGTACAGGGGAAAGCCCTATAATTCACCCCTCCACTTT
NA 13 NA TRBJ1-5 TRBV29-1 CSIQPGQDQPQHF TGCAGCATTCAACCAGGGCAGGATCAGCCCCAGCATTTT
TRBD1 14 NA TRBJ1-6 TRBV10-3 CAISEDRGNSPLHF TGTGCCATCAGTGAAGACAGGGGAAATTCACCCCTCCACTTT
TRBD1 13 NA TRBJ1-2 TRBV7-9 CASSPDRVGGYTF TGTGCCAGCAGCCCGGACAGGGTCGGCGGCTACACCTTC
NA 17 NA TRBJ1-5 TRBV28 CASSPPRRINSNQPQHF TGTGCCAGCAGCCCCCCCCGACGGATTAACAGCAATCAGCCCCAGCATTTT
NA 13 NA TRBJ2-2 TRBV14 CASSPFITGELFF TGTGCCAGCAGTCCCTTCATCACCGGGGAGCTGTTTTTT
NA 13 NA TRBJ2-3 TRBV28 CASSFGITDTQYF TGTGCCAGCAGTTTTGGGATCACAGATACGCAGTATTTT
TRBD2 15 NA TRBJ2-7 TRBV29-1 CSVGRIAGDPYEQYF TGCAGCGTTGGTAGAATAGCGGGTGATCCCTACGAGCAGTACTTC
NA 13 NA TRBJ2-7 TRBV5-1 CASSPTPSEEQYF TGCGCCAGCAGCCCGACACCTTCGGAAGAGCAGTACTTC
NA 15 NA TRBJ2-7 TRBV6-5 CASKGWDTNSYEQYF TGTGCCAGTAAAGGCTGGGACACCAACTCCTACGAGCAGTACTTC
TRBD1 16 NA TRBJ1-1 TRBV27 CASRGGFGQEGTEAFF TGTGCCAGCCGCGGAGGCTTTGGACAGGAAGGGACTGAAGCTTTCTTT
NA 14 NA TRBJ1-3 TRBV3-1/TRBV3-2 CASSQGTGGNTIYF TGTGCCAGCAGCCAAGGAACAGGGGGAAACACCATATATTTT
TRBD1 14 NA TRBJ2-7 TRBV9 CASSTGQGTYEQYF TGTGCCAGCAGCACCGGACAGGGTACCTACGAGCAGTACTTC
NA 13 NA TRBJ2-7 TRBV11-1 CASSRGTNYEQYF TGTGCCAGCAGCCGCGGAACCAACTACGAGCAGTACTTC
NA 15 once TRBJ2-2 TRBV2 CASRTGLVGTGELFF TGTGCCAGCAGGACCGGGCTAGTAGGGACCGGGGAGCTGTTTTTT
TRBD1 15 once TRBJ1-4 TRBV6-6 CASSTRDRGPEKLFF TGTGCCAGCAGTACACGGGACAGGGGGCCTGAAAAACTGTTTTTT
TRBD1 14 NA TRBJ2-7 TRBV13 CASSLQGDHYEQYF TGTGCCAGCAGCCTCCAGGGGGACCACTACGAGCAGTACTTC